This T cell receptor beta chain was identified during a study of PD-L1 blockade in urothelial cancer. About the study: Patients took up atezolizumab in 2014 at 1,200 mg intravenously every 3 weeks. Patients arrived having already received 0 to 3 prior chemotherapy regimens.

Described time point: peripheral blood 6 weeks after treatment start. The CDR3 totals 16 residues. V was pared by 6 bases and J by 7 bases, with 12 bases of the junction left unmatched. CDR1 SGHTA and CDR2 FQGTGA come from the germline V gene. Synthetic templates analogous to TCR were spiked into all PCRs individually. Clones were read by immunoSEQ multiplex PCR, and TCRdb kept only the in-frame ones, dropping some. The table records about 130,000 clones, about 83% of them present only once. The material was PBMCs, obtained around atezolizumab (anti-PD-L1) treatment. This TCR derives from a man aged 45-65 years with urothelial cancer. V usage is TRBV7-3 and J usage is TRBJ2-1; TRBD2 aligns across 10 bases. DNA of the CDR3: TGTGCCAGCAGTCATAAGGGGACTAGCGATTTAAATGAGCAGTTCTTC. Translation: CASSHKGTSDLNEQFF.